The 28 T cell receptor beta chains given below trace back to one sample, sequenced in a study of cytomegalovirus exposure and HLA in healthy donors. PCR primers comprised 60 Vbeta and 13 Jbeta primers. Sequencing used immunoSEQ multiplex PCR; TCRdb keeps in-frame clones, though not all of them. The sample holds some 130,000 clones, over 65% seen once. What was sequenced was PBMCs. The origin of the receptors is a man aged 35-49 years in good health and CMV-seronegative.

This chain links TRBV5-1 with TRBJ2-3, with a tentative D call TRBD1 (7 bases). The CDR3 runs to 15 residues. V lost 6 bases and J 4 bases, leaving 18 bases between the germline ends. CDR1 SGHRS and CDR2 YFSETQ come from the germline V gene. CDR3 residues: CASTPEGAVPDTQYF. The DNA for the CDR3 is TGCGCCAGCACGCCGGAGGGGGCCGTCCCAGATACGCAGTATTTT.

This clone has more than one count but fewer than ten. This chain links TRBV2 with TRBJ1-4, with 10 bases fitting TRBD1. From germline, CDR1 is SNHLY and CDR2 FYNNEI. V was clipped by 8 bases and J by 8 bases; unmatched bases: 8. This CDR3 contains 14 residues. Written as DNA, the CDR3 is TGTGCCAGCTGCCCGGGACAGGGGCGGGAAAAACTGTTTTTT. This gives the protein CASCPGQGREKLFF.

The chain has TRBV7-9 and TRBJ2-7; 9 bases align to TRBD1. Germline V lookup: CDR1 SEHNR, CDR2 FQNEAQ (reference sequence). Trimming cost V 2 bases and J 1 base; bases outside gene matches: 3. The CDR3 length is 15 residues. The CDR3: CASSLPGQGSYEQYF. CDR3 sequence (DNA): TGTGCCAGCAGCTTACCGGGACAGGGATCCTACGAGCAGTACTTC.

CDR3 DNA: TGTGCCAGCTCACCAGCGGGGGACCCCCAAGAGACCCAGTACTTC. Its translation is CASSPAGDPQETQYF. The V and J genes are TRBV18 and TRBJ2-5; TRBD2 aligns across 7 bases. Germline V CDR1 and CDR2: KGHSH, LQKENI. The CDR3 runs 15 residues. V lost 2 bases to trimming and J lost 1 base; unmatched junction nucleotides: 4.

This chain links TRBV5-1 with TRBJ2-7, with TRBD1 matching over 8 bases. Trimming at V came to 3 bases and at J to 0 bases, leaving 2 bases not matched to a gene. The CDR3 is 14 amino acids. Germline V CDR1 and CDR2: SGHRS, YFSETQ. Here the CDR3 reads CASSSGTGSYEQYF. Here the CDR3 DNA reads TGCGCCAGCAGCTCCGGGACAGGCTCCTACGAGCAGTACTTC.

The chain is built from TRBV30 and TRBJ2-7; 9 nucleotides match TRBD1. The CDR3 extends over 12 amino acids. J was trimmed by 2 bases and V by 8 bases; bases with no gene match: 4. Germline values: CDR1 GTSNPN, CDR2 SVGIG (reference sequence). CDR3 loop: CAGRDRAYEQYF. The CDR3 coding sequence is TGTGCCGGCCGGGACAGGGCCTACGAGCAGTACTTC.

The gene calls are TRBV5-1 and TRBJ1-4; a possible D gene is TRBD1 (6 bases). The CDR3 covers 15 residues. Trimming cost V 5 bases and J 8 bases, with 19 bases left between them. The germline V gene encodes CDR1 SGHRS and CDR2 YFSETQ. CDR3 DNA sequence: TGCGCCAGCAGTCACGATTCTCCAGGGGAGGAAAAACTGTTTTTT. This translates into CASSHDSPGEEKLFF.

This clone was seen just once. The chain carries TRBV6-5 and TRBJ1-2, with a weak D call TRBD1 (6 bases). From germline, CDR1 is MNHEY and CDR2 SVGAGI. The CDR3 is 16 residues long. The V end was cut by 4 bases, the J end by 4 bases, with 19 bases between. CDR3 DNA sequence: TGTGCCAGCAGTTTGGGTCCGGGGGGCGCAGGCTATGGCTACACCTTC. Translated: CASSLGPGGAGYGYTF.

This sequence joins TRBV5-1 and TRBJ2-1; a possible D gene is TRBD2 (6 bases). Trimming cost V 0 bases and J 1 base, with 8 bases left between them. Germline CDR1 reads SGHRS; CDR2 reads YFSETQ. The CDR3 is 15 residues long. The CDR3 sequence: CASSLGDLSYNEQFF. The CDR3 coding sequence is TGCGCCAGCAGCTTGGGGGACTTATCCTACAATGAGCAGTTCTTC.

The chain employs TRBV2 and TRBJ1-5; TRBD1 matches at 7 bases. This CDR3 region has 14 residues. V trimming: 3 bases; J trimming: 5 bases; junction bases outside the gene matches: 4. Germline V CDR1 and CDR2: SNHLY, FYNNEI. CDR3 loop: CASSEGRGYQPQHF. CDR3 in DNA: TGTGCCAGCAGTGAGGGCAGGGGGTATCAGCCCCAGCATTTT.

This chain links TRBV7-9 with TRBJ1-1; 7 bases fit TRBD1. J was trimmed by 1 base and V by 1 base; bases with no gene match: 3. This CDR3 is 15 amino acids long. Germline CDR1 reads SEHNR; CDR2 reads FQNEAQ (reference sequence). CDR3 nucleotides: TGTGCCAGCAGCTTAGAACAGGGGAAGAACACTGAAGCTTTCTTT. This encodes CASSLEQGKNTEAFF.

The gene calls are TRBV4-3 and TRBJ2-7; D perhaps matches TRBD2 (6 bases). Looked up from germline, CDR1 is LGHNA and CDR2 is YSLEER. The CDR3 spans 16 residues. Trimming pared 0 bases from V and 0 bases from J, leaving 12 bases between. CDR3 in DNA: TGCGCCAGCAGCCAAGAACTAGCCGTCTCCTCCTACGAGCAGTACTTC. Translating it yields CASSQELAVSSYEQYF.

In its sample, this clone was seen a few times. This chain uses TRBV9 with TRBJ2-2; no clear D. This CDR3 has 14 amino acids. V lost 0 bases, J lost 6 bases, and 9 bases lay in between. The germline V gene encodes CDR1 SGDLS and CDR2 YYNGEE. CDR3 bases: TGTGCCAGCAGCGTAGGGGTCAGGTCCGGGGAGCTGTTTTTT. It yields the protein CASSVGVRSGELFF.

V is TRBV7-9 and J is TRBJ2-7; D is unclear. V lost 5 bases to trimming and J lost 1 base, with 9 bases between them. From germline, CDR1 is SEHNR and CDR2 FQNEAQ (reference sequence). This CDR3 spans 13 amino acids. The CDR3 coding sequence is TGTGCCAGCAGCGGCCGGGTATCCTACGAGCAGTACTTC. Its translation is CASSGRVSYEQYF.

The CDR3 nucleotides read TGTGCCAGCAGTTCCCTAAGACAGGGATATAATGAAAAACTGTTTTTT. It specifies CASSSLRQGYNEKLFF. The V call is TRBV2, the J call TRBJ1-4; the match to TRBD1 covers 7 bases. With 5 bases clipped from V and 4 bases from J, the junction kept 10 bases outside the gene matches. In germline, CDR1 is SNHLY, CDR2 FYNNEI. The CDR3 consists of 16 residues.

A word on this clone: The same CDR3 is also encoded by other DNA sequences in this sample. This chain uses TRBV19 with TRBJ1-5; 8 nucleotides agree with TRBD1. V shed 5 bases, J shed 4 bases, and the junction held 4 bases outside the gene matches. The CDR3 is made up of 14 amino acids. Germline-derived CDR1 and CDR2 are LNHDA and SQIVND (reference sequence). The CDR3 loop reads CASSLGQDNQPQHF. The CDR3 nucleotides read TGTGCCAGTAGTTTGGGACAGGATAATCAGCCCCAGCATTTT. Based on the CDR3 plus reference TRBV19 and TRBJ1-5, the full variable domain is DGGITQSPKYLFRKEGQNVTLSCEQNLNHDAMYWYRQDPGQGLRLIYYSQIVNDFQKGDIAEGYSVSREKKESFPLTVTSAQKNPTAFYLCASSLGQDNQPQHFGDGTRLSIL.

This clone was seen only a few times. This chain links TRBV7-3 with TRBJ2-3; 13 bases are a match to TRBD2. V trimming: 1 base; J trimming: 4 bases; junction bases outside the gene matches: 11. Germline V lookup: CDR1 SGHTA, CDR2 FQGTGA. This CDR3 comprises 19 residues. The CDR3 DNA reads TGTGCCAGCAGCTTAATCCCCCGGACTAGCGGGGGTTTTGCAGATACGCAGTATTTT. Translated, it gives CASSLIPRTSGGFADTQYF.

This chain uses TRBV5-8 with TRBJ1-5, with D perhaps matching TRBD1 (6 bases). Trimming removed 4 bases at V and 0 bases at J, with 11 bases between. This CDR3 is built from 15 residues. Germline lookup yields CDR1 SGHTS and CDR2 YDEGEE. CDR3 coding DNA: TGTGCCAGCAGCCTGGGACACCTTAGCAATCAGCCCCAGCATTTT. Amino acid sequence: CASSLGHLSNQPQHF. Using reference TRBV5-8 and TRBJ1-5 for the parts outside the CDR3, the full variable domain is EAGVTQSPTHLIKTRGQQATLRCSPISGHTSVYWYQQALGLGLQFLLWYDEGEERNRGNFPPRFSGRQFPNYSSELNVNALELEDSALYLCASSLGHLSNQPQHFGDGTRLSIL.

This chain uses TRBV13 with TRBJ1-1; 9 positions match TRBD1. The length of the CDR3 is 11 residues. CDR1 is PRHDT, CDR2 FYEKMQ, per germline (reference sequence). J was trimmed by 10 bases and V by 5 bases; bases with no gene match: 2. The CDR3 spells CASSTDRGAFF. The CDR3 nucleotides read TGTGCCAGCAGCACGGACAGGGGAGCTTTCTTT.

The CDR3 is CASSQGLVGVNTGELFF. CDR3 in DNA: TGTGCCAGCAGCCAAGGTCTTGTGGGAGTAAACACCGGGGAGCTGTTTTTT. The V call is TRBV4-2, the J call TRBJ2-2; maybe TRBD2 (5 bases). With 1 base removed from V and 2 bases from J, the gap between germline ends came to 14 bases. The CDR3 contains 17 residues. Per the germline V gene, CDR1 is LGHNA and CDR2 is YNFKEQ.

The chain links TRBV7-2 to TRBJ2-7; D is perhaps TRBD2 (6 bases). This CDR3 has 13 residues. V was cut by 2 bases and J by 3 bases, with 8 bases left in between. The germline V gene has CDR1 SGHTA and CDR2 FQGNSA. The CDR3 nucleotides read TGTGCCAGCAGCTTACCTAGCGTCTACGAGCAGTACTTC. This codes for CASSLPSVYEQYF.

The CDR3 DNA sequence: TGCGCCAGCAGCGCCGGGACAGGCTACACCGGGGAGCTGTTTTTT. Translated, it gives CASSAGTGYTGELFF. The chain is built from TRBV4-3 and TRBJ2-2, with 8 bases fitting TRBD1. Germline values: CDR1 LGHNA, CDR2 YSLEER. There are 15 residues in the CDR3. V lost 5 bases, J lost 3 bases, and 5 bases stayed unmatched.

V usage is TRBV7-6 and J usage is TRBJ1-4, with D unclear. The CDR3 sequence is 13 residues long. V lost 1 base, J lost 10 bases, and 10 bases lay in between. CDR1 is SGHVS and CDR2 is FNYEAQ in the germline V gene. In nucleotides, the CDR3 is TGTGCCAGCAGCTTAGAGGACCGGGGAAAACTGTTTTTT. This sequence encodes CASSLEDRGKLFF. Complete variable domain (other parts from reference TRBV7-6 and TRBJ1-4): GAGVSQSPRYKVTKRGQDVALRCDPISGHVSLYWYRQALGQGPEFLTYFNYEAQQDKSGLPNDRFSAERPEGSISTLTIQRTEQRDSAMYRCASSLEDRGKLFFGSGTQLSVL.

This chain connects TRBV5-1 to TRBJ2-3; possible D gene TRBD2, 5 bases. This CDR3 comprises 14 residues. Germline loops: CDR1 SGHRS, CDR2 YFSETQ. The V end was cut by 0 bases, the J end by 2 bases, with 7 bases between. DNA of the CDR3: TGCGCCAGCAGCTTGGAGACTAACACAGATACGCAGTATTTT. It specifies CASSLETNTDTQYF. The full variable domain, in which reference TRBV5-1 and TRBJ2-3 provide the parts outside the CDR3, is KAGVTQTPRYLIKTRGQQVTLSCSPISGHRSVSWYQQTPGQGLQFLFEYFSETQRNKGNFPGRFSGRQFSNSRSEMNVSTLELGDSALYLCASSLETNTDTQYFGPGTRLTVL.

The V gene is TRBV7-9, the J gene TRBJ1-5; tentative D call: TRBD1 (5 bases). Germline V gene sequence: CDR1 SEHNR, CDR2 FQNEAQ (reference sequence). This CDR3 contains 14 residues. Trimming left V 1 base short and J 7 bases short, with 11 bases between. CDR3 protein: CASSLGSGLQPQHF. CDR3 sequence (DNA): TGTGCCAGCAGCTTAGGATCAGGGCTCCAGCCCCAGCATTTT.

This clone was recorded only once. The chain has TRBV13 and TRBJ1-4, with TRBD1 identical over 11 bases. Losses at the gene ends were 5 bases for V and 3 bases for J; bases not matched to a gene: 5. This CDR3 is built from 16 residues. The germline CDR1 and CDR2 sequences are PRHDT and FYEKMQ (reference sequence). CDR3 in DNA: TGTGCCAGCAGCGTCAAGGGACAGGGGGCTAATGAAAAACTGTTTTTT. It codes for CASSVKGQGANEKLFF.

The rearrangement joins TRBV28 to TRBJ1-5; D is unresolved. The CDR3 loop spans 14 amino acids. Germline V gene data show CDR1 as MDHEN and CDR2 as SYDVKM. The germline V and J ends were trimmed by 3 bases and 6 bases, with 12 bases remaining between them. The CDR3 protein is CASSFQHGSQPQHF. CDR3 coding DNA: TGTGCCAGCAGTTTTCAACACGGGAGTCAGCCCCAGCATTTT.

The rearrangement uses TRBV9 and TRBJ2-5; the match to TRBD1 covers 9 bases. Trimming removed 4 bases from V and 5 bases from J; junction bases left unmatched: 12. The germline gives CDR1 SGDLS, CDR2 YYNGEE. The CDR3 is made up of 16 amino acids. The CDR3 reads CASSSRGQGFGETQYF. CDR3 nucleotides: TGTGCCAGCAGCTCTAGGGGACAGGGTTTCGGGGAGACCCAGTACTTC.